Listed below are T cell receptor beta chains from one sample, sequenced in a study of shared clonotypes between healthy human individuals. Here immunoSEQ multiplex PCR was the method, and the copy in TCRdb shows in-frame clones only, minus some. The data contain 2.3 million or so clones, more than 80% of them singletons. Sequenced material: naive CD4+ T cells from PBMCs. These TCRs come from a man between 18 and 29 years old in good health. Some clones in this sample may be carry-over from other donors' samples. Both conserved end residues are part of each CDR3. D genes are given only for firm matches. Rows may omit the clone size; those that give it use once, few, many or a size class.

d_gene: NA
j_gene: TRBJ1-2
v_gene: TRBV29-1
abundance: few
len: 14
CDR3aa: CSVGARLATLSYTF
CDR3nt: TGCAGCGTTGGTGCCCGCCTAGCCACCTTGAGCTACACCTTC

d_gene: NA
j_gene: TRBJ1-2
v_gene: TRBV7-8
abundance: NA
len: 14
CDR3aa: CASSLGPINYGYTF
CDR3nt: TGTGCCAGCAGCTTAGGGCCGATTAACTATGGCTACACCTTC

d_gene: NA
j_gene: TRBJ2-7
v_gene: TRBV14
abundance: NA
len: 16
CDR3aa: CASSQEGAGTSYEQYF
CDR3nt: TGTGCCAGCAGCCAAGAAGGGGCGGGAACCTCCTACGAGCAGTACTTC

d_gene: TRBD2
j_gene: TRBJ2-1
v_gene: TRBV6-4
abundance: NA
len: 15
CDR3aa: CASSPGLAGAHEQFF
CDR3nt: TGTGCCAGCAGTCCTGGACTAGCGGGAGCACATGAGCAGTTCTTC

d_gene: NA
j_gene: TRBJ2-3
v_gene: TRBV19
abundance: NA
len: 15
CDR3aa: CASSIDREWADTQYF
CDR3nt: TGTGCCAGTAGTATAGACCGGGAGTGGGCAGATACGCAGTATTTT

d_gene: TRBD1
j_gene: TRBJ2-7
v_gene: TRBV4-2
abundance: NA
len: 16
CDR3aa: CASSQAEGQGSYEQYF
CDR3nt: TGTGCCAGCAGCCAAGCCGAGGGACAGGGCTCCTACGAGCAGTACTTC

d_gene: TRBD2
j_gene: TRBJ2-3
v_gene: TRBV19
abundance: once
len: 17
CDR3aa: CASSRTLIAGNTDTQYF
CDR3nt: TGTGCCAGTAGCCGGACCCTAATAGCGGGAAACACAGATACGCAGTATTTT

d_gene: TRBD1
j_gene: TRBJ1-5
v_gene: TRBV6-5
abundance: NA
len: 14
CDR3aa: CASSPDRANQPQHF
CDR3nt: TGTGCCAGCAGCCCTGACAGGGCCAATCAGCCCCAGCATTTT

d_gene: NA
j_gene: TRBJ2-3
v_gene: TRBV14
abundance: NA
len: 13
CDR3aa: CASNVGGTDTQYF
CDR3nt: TGTGCCAGCAATGTCGGAGGCACAGATACGCAGTATTTT

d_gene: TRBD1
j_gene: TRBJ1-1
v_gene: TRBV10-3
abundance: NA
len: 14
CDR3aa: CAIRGTGAATEAFF
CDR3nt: TGTGCCATCAGGGGGACAGGGGCGGCCACTGAAGCTTTCTTT

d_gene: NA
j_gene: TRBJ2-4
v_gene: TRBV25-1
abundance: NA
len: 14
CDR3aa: CASSDWGQKNIQYF
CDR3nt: TGTGCCAGCAGTGATTGGGGGCAGAAAAACATTCAGTACTTC

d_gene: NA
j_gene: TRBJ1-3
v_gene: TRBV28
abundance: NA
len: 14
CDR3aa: CASSLGLSGNTIYF
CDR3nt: TGTGCCAGCAGTTTAGGACTCTCTGGAAACACCATATATTTT

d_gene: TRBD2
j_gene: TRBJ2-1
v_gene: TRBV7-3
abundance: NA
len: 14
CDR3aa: CASSLVAGDGEQFF
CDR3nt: TGTGCCAGCAGCTTAGTAGCGGGAGATGGGGAGCAGTTCTTC

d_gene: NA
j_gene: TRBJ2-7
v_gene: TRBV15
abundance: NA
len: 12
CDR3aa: CAQGPFMYEQYF
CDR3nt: TGTGCCCAGGGACCTTTTATGTACGAGCAGTACTTC

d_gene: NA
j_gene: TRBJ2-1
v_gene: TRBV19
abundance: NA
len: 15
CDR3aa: CASSIGYSAGNEQFF
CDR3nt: TGTGCCAGTAGTATAGGATACTCGGCGGGGAATGAGCAGTTCTTC

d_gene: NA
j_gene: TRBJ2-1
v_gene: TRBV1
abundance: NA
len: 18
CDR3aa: CTSSQGRGRPHSYNEQFF
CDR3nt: TGCACCAGCAGCCAAGGCCGGGGCAGACCACATTCCTACAATGAGCAGTTCTTC

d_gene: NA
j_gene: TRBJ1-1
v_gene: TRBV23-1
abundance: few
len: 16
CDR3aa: CASSQSPRRPNTEAFF
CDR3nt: TGCGCCAGCAGTCAATCCCCCCGCAGGCCGAACACTGAAGCTTTCTTT

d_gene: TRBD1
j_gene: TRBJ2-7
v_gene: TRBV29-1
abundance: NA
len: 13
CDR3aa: CSAEGQGIHEQYF
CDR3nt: TGCAGCGCCGAGGGACAGGGCATCCACGAGCAGTACTTC

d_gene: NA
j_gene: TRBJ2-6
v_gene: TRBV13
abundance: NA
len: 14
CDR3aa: CASRAGAGANVLTF
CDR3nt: TGTGCCAGCAGGGCAGGGGCTGGGGCCAACGTCCTGACTTTC

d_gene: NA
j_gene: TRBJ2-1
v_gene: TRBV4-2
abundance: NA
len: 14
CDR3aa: CASSPGWANNEQFF
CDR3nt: TGTGCCAGCAGCCCGGGTTGGGCCAACAATGAGCAGTTCTTC

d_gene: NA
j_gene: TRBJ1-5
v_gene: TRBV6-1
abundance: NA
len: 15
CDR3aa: CASNRDIGSNQPQHF
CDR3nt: TGTGCCAGCAACCGGGACATCGGGAGCAATCAGCCCCAGCATTTT

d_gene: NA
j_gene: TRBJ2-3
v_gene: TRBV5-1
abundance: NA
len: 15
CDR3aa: CASGPRAVLKDTQYF
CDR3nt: TGCGCCAGCGGCCCAAGAGCGGTTCTAAAGGATACGCAGTATTTT

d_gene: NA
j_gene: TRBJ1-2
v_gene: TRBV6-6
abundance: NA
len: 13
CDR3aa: CASRPGANYGYTF
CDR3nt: TGTGCCAGCAGACCCGGGGCTAACTATGGCTACACCTTC

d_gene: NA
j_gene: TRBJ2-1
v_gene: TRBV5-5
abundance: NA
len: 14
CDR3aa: CASSPGVYMDEQFF
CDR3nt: TGTGCCAGCAGCCCCGGGGTATACATGGATGAGCAGTTCTTC

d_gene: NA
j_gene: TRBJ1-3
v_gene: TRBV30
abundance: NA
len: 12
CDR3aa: CAWSVGFSTIYF
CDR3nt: TGTGCCTGGAGTGTAGGATTCAGCACCATATATTTT

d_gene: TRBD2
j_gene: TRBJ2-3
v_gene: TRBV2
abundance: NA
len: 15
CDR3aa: CASSGAGGRTDTQYF
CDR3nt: TGTGCCAGCAGTGGAGCGGGAGGCAGGACAGATACGCAGTATTTT

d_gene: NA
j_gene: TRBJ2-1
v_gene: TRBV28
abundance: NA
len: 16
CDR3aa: CASSLRASSSYNEQFF
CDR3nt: TGTGCCAGCAGTTTAAGGGCTAGCAGCTCCTACAATGAGCAGTTCTTC

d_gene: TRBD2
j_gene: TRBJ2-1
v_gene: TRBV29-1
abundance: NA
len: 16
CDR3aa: CSVEAPTSGVHNEQFF
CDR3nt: TGCAGCGTTGAAGCCCCGACTAGCGGAGTACACAATGAGCAGTTCTTC

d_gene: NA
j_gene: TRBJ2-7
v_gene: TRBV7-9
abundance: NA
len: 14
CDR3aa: CASSPAVAYYEQYF
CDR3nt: TGTGCCAGCAGCCCGGCGGTAGCTTACTACGAGCAGTACTTC

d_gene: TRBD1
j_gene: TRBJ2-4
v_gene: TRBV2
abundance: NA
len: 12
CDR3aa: CASEGAVNIQYF
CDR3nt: TGTGCCAGTGAGGGGGCTGTTAACATTCAGTACTTC

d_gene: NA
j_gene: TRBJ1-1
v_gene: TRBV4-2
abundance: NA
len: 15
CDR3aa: CASSQEWGSDTEAFF
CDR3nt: TGTGCCAGCAGCCAAGAGTGGGGGTCCGACACTGAAGCTTTCTTT

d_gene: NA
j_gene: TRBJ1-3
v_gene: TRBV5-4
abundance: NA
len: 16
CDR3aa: CASSPSGPSSGNTIYF
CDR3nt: TGTGCCAGCAGCCCGTCCGGACCGAGCTCTGGAAACACCATATATTTT

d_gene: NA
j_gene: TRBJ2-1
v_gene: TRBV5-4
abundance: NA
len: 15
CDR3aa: CASSLVSVTYNEQFF
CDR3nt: TGTGCCAGCAGCTTGGTAAGCGTCACCTACAATGAGCAGTTCTTC

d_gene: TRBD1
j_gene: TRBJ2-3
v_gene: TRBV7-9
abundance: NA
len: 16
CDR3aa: CASSLGRTGITDTQYF
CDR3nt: TGTGCCAGCAGCTTAGGAAGGACAGGGATCACAGATACGCAGTATTTT

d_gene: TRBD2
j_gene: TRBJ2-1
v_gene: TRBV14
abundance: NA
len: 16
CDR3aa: CASSPSGTSGIYEQFF
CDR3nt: TGTGCCAGCAGCCCATCCGGGACTAGCGGGATCTATGAGCAGTTCTTC

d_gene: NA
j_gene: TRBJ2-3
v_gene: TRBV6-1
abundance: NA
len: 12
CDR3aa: CASSDGTDTQYF
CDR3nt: TGTGCCAGCAGTGACGGCACAGATACGCAGTATTTT

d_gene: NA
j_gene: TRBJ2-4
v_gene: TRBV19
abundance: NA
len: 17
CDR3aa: CATPPRARRRVKNIQYF
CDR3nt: TGTGCCACCCCTCCAAGGGCACGCCGGAGGGTGAAAAACATTCAGTACTTC

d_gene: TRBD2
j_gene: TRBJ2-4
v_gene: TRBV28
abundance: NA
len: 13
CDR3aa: CASRTSGKNIQYF
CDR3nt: TGTGCCAGCAGGACTAGCGGGAAAAACATTCAGTACTTC

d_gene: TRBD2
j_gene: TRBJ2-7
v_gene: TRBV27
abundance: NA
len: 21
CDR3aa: CASSLSASSGLAGSPSYEQYF
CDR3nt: TGTGCCAGCAGTTTATCCGCTTCGTCGGGACTAGCGGGTTCACCTTCCTACGAGCAGTACTTC

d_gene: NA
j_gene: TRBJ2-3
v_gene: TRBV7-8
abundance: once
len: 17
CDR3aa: CASSLLSSAEYTDTQYF
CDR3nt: TGTGCCAGCAGCTTACTTTCGAGCGCGGAATACACAGATACGCAGTATTTT

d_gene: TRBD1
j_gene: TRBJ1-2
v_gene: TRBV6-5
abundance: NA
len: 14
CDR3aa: CASSKFTGDYGYTF
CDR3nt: TGTGCCAGCAGCAAATTTACAGGGGACTATGGCTACACCTTC

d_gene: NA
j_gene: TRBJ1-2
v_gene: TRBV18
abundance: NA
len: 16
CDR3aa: CASSPGRTAFLDGYTF
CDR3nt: TGTGCCAGCTCACCAGGGAGGACAGCTTTCCTCGATGGCTACACCTTC

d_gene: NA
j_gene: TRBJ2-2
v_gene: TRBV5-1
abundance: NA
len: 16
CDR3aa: CASSLGPQGNTGELFF
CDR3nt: TGCGCCAGCAGCTTGGGCCCACAGGGGAACACCGGGGAGCTGTTTTTT

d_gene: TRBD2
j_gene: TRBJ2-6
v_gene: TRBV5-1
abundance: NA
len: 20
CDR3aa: CASSPTRAASGNSGANVLTF
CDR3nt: TGCGCCAGCAGCCCGACCCGAGCGGCTAGCGGAAACTCTGGGGCCAACGTCCTGACTTTC

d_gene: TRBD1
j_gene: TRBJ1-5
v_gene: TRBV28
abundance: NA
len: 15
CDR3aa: CASTQGGRSNQPQHF
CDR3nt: TGTGCCAGCACCCAAGGGGGCAGAAGCAATCAGCCCCAGCATTTT

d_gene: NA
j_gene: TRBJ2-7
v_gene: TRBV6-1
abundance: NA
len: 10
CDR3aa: CASSYAEQYF
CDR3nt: TGTGCCAGCAGTTATGCGGAGCAGTACTTC

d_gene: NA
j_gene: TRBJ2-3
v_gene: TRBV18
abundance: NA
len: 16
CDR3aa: CASSPGLAGSTDTQYF
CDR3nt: TGTGCCAGCTCACCAGGGCTAGCCGGCAGCACAGATACGCAGTATTTT

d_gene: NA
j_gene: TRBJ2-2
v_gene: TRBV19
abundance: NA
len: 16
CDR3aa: CASSIVGRRSTGELFF
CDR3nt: TGTGCCAGTAGTATAGTGGGGAGGAGGAGCACCGGGGAGCTGTTTTTT

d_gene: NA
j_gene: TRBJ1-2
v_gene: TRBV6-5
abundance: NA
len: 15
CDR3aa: CASSYSGRLNYGYTF
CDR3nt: TGTGCCAGCAGTTACTCGGGCCGCCTGAACTATGGCTACACCTTC

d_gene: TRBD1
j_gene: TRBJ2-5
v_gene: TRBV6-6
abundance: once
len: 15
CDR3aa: CASSRTGLSQETQYF
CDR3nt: TGTGCCAGCAGCCGGACAGGGTTGTCCCAAGAGACCCAGTACTTC

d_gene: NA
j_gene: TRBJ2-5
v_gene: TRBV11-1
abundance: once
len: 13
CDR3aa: CASSPAQGLMPYF
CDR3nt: TGTGCCAGCAGCCCCGCACAGGGACTGATGCCGTACTTC

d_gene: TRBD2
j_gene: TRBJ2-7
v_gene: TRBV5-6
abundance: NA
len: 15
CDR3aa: CASSMRGAGTYEQYF
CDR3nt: TGTGCCAGCAGCATGCGGGGGGCCGGAACTTACGAGCAGTACTTC

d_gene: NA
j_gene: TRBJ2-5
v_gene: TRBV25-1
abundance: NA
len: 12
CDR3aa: CASSDYQETQYF
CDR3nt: TGTGCCAGCAGTGATTACCAAGAGACCCAGTACTTC

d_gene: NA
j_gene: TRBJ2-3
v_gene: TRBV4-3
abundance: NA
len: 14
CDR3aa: CASSLTPNVDTQYF
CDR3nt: TGCGCCAGCAGCCTAACACCGAACGTGGATACGCAGTATTTT

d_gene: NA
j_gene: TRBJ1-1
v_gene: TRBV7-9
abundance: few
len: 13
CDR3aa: CASSFQGNTEAFF
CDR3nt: TGTGCCAGCAGCTTTCAGGGGAACACTGAAGCTTTCTTT

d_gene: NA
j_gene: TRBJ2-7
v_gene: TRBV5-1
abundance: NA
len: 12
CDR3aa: CASSKTSYEQYF
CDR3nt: TGCGCCAGCAGCAAAACAAGCTACGAGCAGTACTTC

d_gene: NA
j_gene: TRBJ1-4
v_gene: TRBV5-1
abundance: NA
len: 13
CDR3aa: CASSLGTNEKLFF
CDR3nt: TGCGCCAGCAGCTTGGGGACTAATGAAAAACTGTTTTTT

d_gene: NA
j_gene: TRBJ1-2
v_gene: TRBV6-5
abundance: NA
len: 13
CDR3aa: CASSYPGGYGYTF
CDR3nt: TGTGCCAGCAGTTACCCTGGGGGCTATGGCTACACCTTC

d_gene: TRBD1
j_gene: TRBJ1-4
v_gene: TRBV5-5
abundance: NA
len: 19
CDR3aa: CASSGRDRELSEAREKLFF
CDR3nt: TGTGCCAGCAGCGGCCGGGACAGGGAGTTGTCGGAGGCTCGTGAAAAACTGTTTTTT